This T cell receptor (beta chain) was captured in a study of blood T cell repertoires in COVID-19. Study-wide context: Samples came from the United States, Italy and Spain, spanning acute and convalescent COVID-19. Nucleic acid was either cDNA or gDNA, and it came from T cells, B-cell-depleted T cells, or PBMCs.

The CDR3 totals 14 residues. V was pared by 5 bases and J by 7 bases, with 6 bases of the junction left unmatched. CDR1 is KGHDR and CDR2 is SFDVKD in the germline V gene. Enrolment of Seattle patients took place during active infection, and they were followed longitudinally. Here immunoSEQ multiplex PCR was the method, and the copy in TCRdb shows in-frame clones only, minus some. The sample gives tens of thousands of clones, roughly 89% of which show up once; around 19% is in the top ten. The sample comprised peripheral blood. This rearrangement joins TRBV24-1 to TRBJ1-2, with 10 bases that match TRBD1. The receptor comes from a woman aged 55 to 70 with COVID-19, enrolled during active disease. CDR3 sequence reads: CATSGGQGMTGYTF. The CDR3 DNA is TGTGCCACCAGTGGGGGACAGGGGATGACTGGCTACACCTTC.